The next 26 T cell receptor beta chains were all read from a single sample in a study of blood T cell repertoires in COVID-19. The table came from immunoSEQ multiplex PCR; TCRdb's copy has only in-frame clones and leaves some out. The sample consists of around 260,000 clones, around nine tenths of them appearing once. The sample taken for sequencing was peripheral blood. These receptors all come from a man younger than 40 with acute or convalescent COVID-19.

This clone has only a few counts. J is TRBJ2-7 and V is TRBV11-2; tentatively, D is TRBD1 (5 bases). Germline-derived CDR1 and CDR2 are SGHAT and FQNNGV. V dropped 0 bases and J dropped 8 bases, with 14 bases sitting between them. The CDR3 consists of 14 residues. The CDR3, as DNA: TGTGCCAGCAGCTTAGACCCTCCCAGGGCCAAGCAGTACTTC. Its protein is CASSLDPPRAKQYF.

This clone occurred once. The CDR3 region is CASSGRASGTYNEQFF. The DNA of the CDR3 is TGTGCCAGCAGTGGCCGCGCTAGCGGGACCTACAATGAGCAGTTCTTC. This chain joins TRBV25-1 and TRBJ2-1; 9 bases match TRBD2. The CDR3 length is 16 residues. Germline trimming cut 4 bases from V and 2 bases from J; bases unmatched to any gene: 6. Germline V gives CDR1 MGHDK, CDR2 SYGVNS.

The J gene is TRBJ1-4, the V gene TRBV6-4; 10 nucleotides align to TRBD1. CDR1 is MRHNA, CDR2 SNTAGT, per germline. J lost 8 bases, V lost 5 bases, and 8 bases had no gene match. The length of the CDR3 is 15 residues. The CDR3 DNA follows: TGTGCCAGCAGTCATAAGGACAGGGGGGACGAAAAACTGTTTTTT. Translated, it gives CASSHKDRGDEKLFF.

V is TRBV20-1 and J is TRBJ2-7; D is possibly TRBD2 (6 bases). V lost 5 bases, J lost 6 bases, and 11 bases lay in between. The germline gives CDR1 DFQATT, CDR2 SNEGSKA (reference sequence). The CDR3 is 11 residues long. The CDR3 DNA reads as TGCAGTGCTGCGGGACTCCTCGAGCAGTACTTC. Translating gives CSAAGLLEQYF.

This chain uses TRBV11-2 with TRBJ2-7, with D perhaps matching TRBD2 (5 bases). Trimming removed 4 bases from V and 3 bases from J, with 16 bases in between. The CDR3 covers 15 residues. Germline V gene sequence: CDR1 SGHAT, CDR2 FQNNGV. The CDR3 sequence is CASSWGSGLVYEQYF. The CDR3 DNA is TGTGCCAGCAGCTGGGGTTCAGGACTGGTCTACGAGCAGTACTTC.

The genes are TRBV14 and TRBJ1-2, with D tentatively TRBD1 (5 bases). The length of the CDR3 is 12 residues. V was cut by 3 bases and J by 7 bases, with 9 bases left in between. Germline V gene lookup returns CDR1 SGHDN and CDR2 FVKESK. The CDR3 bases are TGTGCCAGCAGCCAGGGAGGGGTTGGCTACACCTTC. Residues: CASSQGGVGYTF.

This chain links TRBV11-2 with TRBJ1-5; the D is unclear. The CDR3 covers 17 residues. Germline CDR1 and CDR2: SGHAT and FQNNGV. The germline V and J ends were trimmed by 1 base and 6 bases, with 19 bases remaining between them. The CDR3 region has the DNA TGTGCCAGCAGCTTAGGAGCTTGGGAGGGCGCCCGTCAGCCCCAGCATTTT. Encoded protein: CASSLGAWEGARQPQHF.

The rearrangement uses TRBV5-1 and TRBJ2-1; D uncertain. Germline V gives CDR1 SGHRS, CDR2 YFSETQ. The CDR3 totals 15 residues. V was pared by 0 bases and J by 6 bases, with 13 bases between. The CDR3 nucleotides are TGCGCCAGCAGCTTGGAGCCTACTTACGGCAATGAGCAGTTCTTC. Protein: CASSLEPTYGNEQFF. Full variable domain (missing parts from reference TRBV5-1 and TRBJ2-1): KAGVTQTPRYLIKTRGQQVTLSCSPISGHRSVSWYQQTPGQGLQFLFEYFSETQRNKGNFPGRFSGRQFSNSRSEMNVSTLELGDSALYLCASSLEPTYGNEQFFGPGTRLTVL.

As DNA, the CDR3 is TGTGCCAGCAGTGAAGCTAGCGGGAGTCGCGAGCAGTTCTTC. It codes for CASSEASGSREQFF. The chain carries TRBV6-1 and TRBJ2-1, with 9 bases lining up with TRBD2. The CDR3 consists of 14 residues. Germline V gives CDR1 MNHNS, CDR2 SASEGT. The ends lost 0 bases at V and 10 bases at J; junction bases unmatched: 4.

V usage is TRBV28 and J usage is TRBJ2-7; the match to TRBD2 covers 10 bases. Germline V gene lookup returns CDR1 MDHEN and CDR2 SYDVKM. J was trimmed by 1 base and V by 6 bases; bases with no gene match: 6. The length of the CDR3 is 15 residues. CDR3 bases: TGTGCCAGCAGGCCCCAAGCGGGGGGGTCCTACGAGCAGTACTTC. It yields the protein CASRPQAGGSYEQYF. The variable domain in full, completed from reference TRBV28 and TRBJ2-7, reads DVKVTQSSRYLVKRTGEKVFLECVQDMDHENMFWYRQDPGLGLRLIYFSYDVKMKEKGDIPEGYSVSREKKERFSLILESASTNQTSMYLCASRPQAGGSYEQYFGPGTRLTVT.

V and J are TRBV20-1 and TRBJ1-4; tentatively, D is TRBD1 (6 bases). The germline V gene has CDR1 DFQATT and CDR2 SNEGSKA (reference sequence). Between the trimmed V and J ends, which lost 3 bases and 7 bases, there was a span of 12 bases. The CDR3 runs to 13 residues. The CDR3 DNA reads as TGCAGTGCTAGTGCCAGGGGCGTTGAAAAACTGTTTTTT. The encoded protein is CSASARGVEKLFF.

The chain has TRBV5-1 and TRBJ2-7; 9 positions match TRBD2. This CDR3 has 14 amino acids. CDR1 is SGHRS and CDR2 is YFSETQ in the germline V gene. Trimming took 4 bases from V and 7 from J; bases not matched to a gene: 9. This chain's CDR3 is CASSLVAGAGEQYF. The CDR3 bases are TGCGCCAGCAGCCTGGTAGCGGGAGCGGGGGAGCAGTACTTC.

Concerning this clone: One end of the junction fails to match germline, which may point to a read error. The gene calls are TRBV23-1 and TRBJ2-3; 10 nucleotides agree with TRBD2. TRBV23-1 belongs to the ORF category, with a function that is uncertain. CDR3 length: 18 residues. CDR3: CASSQWTSGDKSTDTQYF. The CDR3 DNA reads TGCGCCAGCAGCCAATGGACTAGCGGAGACAAAAGCACAGATACGCAGTATTTT.

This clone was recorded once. As DNA, the CDR3 is TGTGCCGTAGGGGTCACCGGGGAGCTGTTTTTT. It specifies CAVGVTGELFF. The gene calls are TRBV12-3 or TRBV12-4 and TRBJ2-2; perhaps TRBD1 as D (5 bases). V dropped 11 bases and J dropped 4 bases, with 8 bases sitting between them. The length of the CDR3 is 11 residues.

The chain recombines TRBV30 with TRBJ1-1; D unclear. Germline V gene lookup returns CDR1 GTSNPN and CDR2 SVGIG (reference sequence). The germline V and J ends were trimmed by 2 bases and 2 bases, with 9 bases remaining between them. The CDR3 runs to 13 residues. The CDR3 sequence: CAWSPRVNTEAFF. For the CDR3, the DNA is TGTGCCTGGAGTCCGAGGGTAAACACTGAAGCTTTCTTT.

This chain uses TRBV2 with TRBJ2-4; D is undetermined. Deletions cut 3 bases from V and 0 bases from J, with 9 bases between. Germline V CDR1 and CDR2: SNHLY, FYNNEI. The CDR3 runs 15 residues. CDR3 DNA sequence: TGTGCCAGCAGTGAGGAGCAACTAGCCAAAAACATTCAGTACTTC. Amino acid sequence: CASSEEQLAKNIQYF.

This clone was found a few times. The CDR3 here is CASIANTGELFF. The CDR3 DNA reads as TGCGCCAGCATCGCGAACACCGGGGAGCTGTTTTTT. The chain employs TRBV5-1 and TRBJ2-2; no clear D. CDR3 length equals 12 residues. Trimming took 6 bases from V and 0 from J, leaving 3 bases between them. Germline V gene sequence: CDR1 SGHRS, CDR2 YFSETQ.

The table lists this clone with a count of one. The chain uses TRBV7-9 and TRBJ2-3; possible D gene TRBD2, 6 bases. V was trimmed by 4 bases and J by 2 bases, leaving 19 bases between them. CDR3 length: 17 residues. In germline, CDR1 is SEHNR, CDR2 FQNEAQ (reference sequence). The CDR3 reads CASSSEMLAVSTDTQYF. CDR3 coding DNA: TGTGCCAGCAGCTCTGAGATGTTAGCGGTATCCACAGATACGCAGTATTTT.

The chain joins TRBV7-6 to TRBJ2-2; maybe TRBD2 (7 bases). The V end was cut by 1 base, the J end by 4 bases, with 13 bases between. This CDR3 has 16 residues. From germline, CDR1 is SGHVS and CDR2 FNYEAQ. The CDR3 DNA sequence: TGTGCCAGCAGCTTAGAACGGGGGGCTTCCACCGGGGAGCTGTTTTTT. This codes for CASSLERGASTGELFF.

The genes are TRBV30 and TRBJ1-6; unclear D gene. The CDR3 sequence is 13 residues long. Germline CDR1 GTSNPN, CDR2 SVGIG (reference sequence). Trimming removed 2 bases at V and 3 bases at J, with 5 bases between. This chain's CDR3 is CAWSNIYNSPLHF. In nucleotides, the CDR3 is TGTGCCTGGAGTAATATCTATAATTCACCCCTCCACTTT.

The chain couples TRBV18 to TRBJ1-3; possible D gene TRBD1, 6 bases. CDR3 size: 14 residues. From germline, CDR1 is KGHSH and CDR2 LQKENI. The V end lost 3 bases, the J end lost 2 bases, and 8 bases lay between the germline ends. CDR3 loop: CASSPNRAGNTIYF. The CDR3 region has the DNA TGTGCCAGCTCACCTAACAGGGCTGGAAACACCATATATTTT. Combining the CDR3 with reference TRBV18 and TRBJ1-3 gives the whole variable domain NAGVMQNPRHLVRRRGQEARLRCSPMKGHSHVYWYRQLPEEGLKFMVYLQKENIIDESGMPKERFSAEFPKEGPSILRIQQVVRGDSAAYFCASSPNRAGNTIYFGEGSWLTVV.

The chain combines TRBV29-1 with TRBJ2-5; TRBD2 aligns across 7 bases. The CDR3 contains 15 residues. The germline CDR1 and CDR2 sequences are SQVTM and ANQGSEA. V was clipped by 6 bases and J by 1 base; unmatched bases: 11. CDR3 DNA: TGCAGCGTGCGTCCCGGGGGAGGGACCCAAGAGACCCAGTACTTC. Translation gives CSVRPGGGTQETQYF.

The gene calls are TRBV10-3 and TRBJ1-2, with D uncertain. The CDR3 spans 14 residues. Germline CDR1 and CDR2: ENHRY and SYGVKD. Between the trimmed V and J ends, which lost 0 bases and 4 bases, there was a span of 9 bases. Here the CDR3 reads CAISESLNVYGYTF. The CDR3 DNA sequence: TGTGCCATCAGTGAGTCCCTTAATGTCTATGGCTACACCTTC.

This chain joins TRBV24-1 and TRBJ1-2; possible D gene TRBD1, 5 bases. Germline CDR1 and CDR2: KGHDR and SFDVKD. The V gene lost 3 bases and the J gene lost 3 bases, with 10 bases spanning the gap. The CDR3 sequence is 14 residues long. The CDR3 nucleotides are TGTGCCACCAGTGATGGTGTAGGGGACTATGGCTACACCTTC. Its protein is CATSDGVGDYGYTF.

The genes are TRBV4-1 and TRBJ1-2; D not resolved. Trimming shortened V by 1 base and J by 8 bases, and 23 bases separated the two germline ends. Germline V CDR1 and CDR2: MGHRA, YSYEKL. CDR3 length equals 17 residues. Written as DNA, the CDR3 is TGCGCCAGCAGCCAAGTTCTTCTTGGGGAAATCGGAGGCGGCTACACCTTC. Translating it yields CASSQVLLGEIGGGYTF.

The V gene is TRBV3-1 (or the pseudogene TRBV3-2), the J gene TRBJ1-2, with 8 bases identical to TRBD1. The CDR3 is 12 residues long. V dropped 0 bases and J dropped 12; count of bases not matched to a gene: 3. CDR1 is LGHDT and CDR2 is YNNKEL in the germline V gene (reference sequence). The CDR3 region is CASSQEAGGNTF. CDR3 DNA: TGTGCCAGCAGCCAAGAGGCAGGGGGCAACACCTTC.